This T cell receptor beta chain originates from a study of shared clonotypes between healthy human individuals. Study-level information: Per donor, CD8 memory used one plate, CD8 naive used two, CD4 memory used three and CD4 naive used three.

This clone was observed a handful of times. At the DNA level, this CDR3 is encoded by other sequences in the same sample as well. This CDR3 is 12 amino acids long. The germline CDR1 and CDR2 sequences are SNHLY and FYNNEI. V lost 8 bases to trimming and J lost 0 bases, with 8 bases between them. Per sorted-subset replicate PCR, input was approximately 0.2 ug DNA, representing 30,000 to 35,000 T cell genomes. Here immunoSEQ multiplex PCR was the method, and the copy in TCRdb shows in-frame clones only, minus some. The sample lists about 1.1 million clones, roughly 80% seen once, with approximately 0.95% in the top ten. Participating donors were healthy, HIV-negative adults free of recent acute infections or vaccinations.

This receptor was taken from a man aged 18 to 30 in good health. Some clones in this sample may be carry-over from other donors' samples. V is TRBV2 and J is TRBJ2-7; D gene ambiguous. The sequenced sample consisted of memory CD4+ T cells from PBMCs. Subset reported: CD45RA-negative fraction. The DNA of the CDR3 is TGTGCCAGCTCATCAGACTCCTACGAGCAGTACTTC. Residues: CASSSDSYEQYF.